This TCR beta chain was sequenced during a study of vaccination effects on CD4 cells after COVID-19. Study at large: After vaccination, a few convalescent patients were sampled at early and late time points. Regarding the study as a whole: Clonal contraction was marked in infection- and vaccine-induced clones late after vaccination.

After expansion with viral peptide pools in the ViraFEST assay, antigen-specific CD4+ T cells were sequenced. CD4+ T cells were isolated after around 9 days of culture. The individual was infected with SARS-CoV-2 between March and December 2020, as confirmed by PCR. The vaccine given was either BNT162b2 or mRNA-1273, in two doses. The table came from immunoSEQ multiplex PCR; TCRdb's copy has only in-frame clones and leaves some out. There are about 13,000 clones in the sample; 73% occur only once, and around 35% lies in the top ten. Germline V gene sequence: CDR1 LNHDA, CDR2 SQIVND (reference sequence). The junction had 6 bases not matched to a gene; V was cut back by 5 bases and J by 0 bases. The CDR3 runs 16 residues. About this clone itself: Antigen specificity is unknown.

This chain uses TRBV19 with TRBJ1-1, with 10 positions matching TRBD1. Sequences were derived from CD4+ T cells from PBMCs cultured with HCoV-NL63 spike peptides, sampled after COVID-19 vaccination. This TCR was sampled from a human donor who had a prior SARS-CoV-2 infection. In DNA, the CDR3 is TGTGCCAGTAGTTCGACAGGGGGCTTTGTGAACACTGAAGCTTTCTTT. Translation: CASSSTGGFVNTEAFF.